The present T cell receptor (beta chain) was sequenced within a study of blood T cell repertoires in COVID-19. Study as a whole: Sources were T cells, B-cell-depleted T cells, or PBMCs; the material itself was cDNA or gDNA.

V trimming: 4 bases; J trimming: 7 bases; junction bases outside the gene matches: 17. The CDR3 extends over 19 amino acids. Germline CDR1 SGHTA, CDR2 FQGNSA. Measured with immunoSEQ multiplex PCR; TCRdb has only the in-frame clones, and not every one. The sample has 130,000 or so clones, about 89% seen once. Sequenced material: peripheral blood. The chain has TRBV7-2 and TRBJ2-5; 14 bases align to TRBD2. The source of this sequence is a man aged 50-59 years with active or convalescent COVID-19. CDR3 in amino acids: CASSSPRGTSGSGLGTQYF. The DNA of the CDR3 is TGTGCCAGCAGCTCCCCGCGCGGGACTAGCGGGAGTGGATTGGGGACCCAGTACTTC.